The clone carrying this TCR beta chain appeared a few times. The data were taken from a study of blood T cell repertoires in COVID-19. On the study more broadly: The United States, Italy and Spain supplied acute and convalescent COVID-19 samples.

Authors' processing steps: Reference gene primer amplification in the assay estimated nucleated cell counts. TCRdb's table, derived via immunoSEQ multiplex PCR, lists solely in-frame clones and lacks some. V, J and clone size are taken as reported in that table, and D and trimming were inferred from the DNA itself. This repertoire shows about 76,000 clones, 70% to 90% found once; its top ten account for 15% to 20%. The germline V gene encodes CDR1 SGHTA and CDR2 FQGNSA. Trimming shortened V by 3 bases and J by 0 bases, and 15 bases separated the two germline ends. This CDR3 is built from 17 residues.

This sequence joins TRBV7-2 and TRBJ2-1; TRBD1 is a possible D gene (5 bases). Sequencing was performed on peripheral blood. This TCR came from a human donor in a cohort sampled during active COVID-19. The CDR3 sequence: CASSFLLQGRSYNEQFF. CDR3 sequence (DNA): TGTGCCAGCAGCTTTCTTCTCCAGGGTCGCTCCTACAATGAGCAGTTCTTC.